Below, 14 T cell receptor beta chains from the same sample are listed, as sequenced in a study of spatial heterogeneity in lung cancer. A single record per CDR3 protein comes from TCRdb applying MiXCR to the 5' RACE reads. The sample lists some 7,200 distinct CDR3 sequences; more than 7.5% were seen once. Documented time point: sample taken at primary tumor resection. The sample was normal lung tissue next to the tumor, taken at surgery. The receptors were gathered from a male donor with early-stage non-small cell lung cancer.

This clonotype showed up many times. The V call is TRBV6-1, the J call TRBJ2-1, with TRBD2 matching 12 bases. Unmatched junction bases numbered 4, after V lost 8 bases and J lost 5 bases. The CDR3 is made up of 14 amino acids. The germline CDR1 and CDR2 sequences are MNHNS and SASEGT. This CDR3 reads CASQTSGGNNEQFF. CDR3 nucleotides: TGTGCCAGCCAGACTAGCGGGGGTAACAATGAGCAGTTCTTC.

This clonotype appeared many times. This chain links TRBV7-2 with TRBJ1-6; D remains ambiguous. The CDR3 spans 15 residues. CDR1 and CDR2 from the germline V gene are SGHTA and FQGNSA. The ends were cut back, 1 base at V and 10 bases at J, with 14 bases in the middle. The CDR3 reads CASSLVTSPGSPLHF. The CDR3 DNA is TGTGCCAGCAGCTTAGTCACAAGCCCGGGGTCACCCCTCCACTTT.

At least ten counts were recorded for this clonotype. The rearrangement links TRBV7-2 to TRBJ2-4, with 7 bases lining up with TRBD1. J was trimmed by 4 bases and V by 4 bases; bases with no gene match: 10. The CDR3 length is 16 residues. Germline CDR1 is SGHTA and CDR2 is FQGNSA. CDR3 protein: CASSYKSGTEKNIQYF. The CDR3, as DNA: TGTGCCAGCAGCTATAAGTCCGGGACAGAAAAAAACATTCAGTACTTC.

In this sample, this clonotype turned up many times. V and J are TRBV11-3 and TRBJ2-3, with D hard to call. There are 14 residues in the CDR3. With 6 bases removed from V and 2 bases from J, the gap between germline ends came to 12 bases. Germline V CDR1 and CDR2: SGHNT, YENEEA. CDR3 residues: CASSRSGITDTQYF. DNA for the CDR3: TGTGCCAGCAGTCGTAGTGGGATCACAGATACGCAGTATTTT.

This clonotype rates as medium-sized. The rearrangement joins TRBV6-6 to TRBJ1-4, with D unresolved. From germline, CDR1 is MNHNY and CDR2 SVGAGI (reference sequence). The CDR3 is 13 residues long. V shed 8 bases and J shed 4 bases, with 11 bases lying between them. CDR3 nucleotides: TGTGCCAGCGTTGGGTCTCTTAATGAAAAACTGTTTTTT. This encodes CASVGSLNEKLFF.

In its sample, this clonotype was seen many times. This rearrangement joins TRBV11-2 to TRBJ2-7; 9 nucleotides match TRBD2. This CDR3 contains 14 residues. The V and J ends lost 5 bases and 1 base, in that order; junction bases with no gene match: 3. CDR1 and CDR2 (germline): SGHAT, FQNNGV. CDR3 residues: CASSPSGRSYEQYF. CDR3 sequence (DNA): TGTGCCAGCAGCCCCAGCGGGAGGTCCTACGAGCAGTACTTC.

Ten or more counts support this clonotype. This chain connects TRBV7-9 to TRBJ2-7; the D gene is possibly TRBD1 (6 bases). Looked up from germline, CDR1 is SEHNR and CDR2 is FQNEAQ (reference sequence). CDR3 size: 13 residues. V was clipped by 4 bases and J by 3 bases, with 10 bases between them. For the CDR3, the DNA is TGTGCCAGCAGCTCTCGGGACAACTACGAGCAGTACTTC. Its protein product is CASSSRDNYEQYF.

The V call is TRBV20-1, the J call TRBJ2-7; 9 bases match TRBD2. CDR3 size: 17 residues. The junction had 15 bases not matched to a gene; V was cut back by 3 bases and J by 3 bases. The germline V gene encodes CDR1 DFQATT and CDR2 SNEGSKA (reference sequence). The CDR3 spells CSASTVGSGGYRYEQYF. CDR3 in DNA: TGCAGTGCTAGTACAGTCGGTAGCGGGGGTTATCGCTACGAGCAGTACTTC.

At least ten counts were recorded for this clonotype. This sequence joins TRBV11-3 and TRBJ2-3, with D tentatively TRBD1 (6 bases). V lost 0 bases and J lost 0, with 7 bases in between. CDR3 size: 15 residues. The germline gives CDR1 SGHNT, CDR2 YENEEA. CDR3 amino acids: CASSLEGASTDTQYF. In nucleotides, the CDR3 is TGTGCCAGCAGCTTAGAGGGGGCTAGCACAGATACGCAGTATTTT.

By frequency in the sample, this clonotype is medium-sized. V gene TRBV7-2 combines with J gene TRBJ2-3, with 8 bases identical to TRBD2. Germline trimming cut 2 bases from V and 2 bases from J; bases unmatched to any gene: 3. The CDR3 consists of 15 residues. The germline gives CDR1 SGHTA, CDR2 FQGNSA. The DNA of the CDR3 is TGTGCCAGCAGCTTAAGCGGGGGATCCACAGATACGCAGTATTTT. It encodes CASSLSGGSTDTQYF. The entire variable domain, with the rest obtained from reference TRBV7-2 and TRBJ2-3, is as follows: GAGVSQSPSNKVTEKGKDVELRCDPISGHTALYWYRQSLGQGLEFLIYFQGNSAPDKSGLPSDRFSAERTGGSVSTLTIQRTQQEDSAVYLCASSLSGGSTDTQYFGPGTRLTVL.

By its share, this clonotype is medium-sized. This rearrangement joins TRBV10-3 to TRBJ2-3; D may correspond to TRBD1 or TRBD2 (5 bases each). CDR1 is ENHRY and CDR2 is SYGVKD in the germline V gene. Trimming removed 4 bases from V and 2 bases from J, with 19 bases in between. This CDR3 spans 17 amino acids. The DNA of the CDR3 is TGTGCCATCAGTGGCATCGGCTTTGGGGGAGACACAGATACGCAGTATTTT. Its protein is CAISGIGFGGDTDTQYF.

This chain uses TRBV29-1 with TRBJ1-1; D remains unclear. The germline CDR1 and CDR2 sequences are SQVTM and ANQGSEA. With 0 bases removed from V and 6 bases from J, the gap between germline ends came to 11 bases. This CDR3 has 13 amino acids. The CDR3 sequence: CSVEDGVTAEAFF. CDR3 nucleotide sequence: TGCAGCGTTGAAGATGGTGTCACCGCTGAAGCTTTCTTT.

Within the sample, this clonotype is medium-sized (0.01 to 0.1%). The chain joins TRBV6-2 or TRBV6-3 to TRBJ2-7, with D possibly TRBD2 on 5 matching bases. CDR1 is MNHEY, CDR2 SVGEGT, per germline. There are 14 residues in the CDR3. Trimming took off 2 bases at V and 3 bases at J, with 11 bases between the two ends. In nucleotides, the CDR3 is TGTGCCAGCAGTTACCCCGGAGGAGACTACGAGCAGTACTTC. It codes for CASSYPGGDYEQYF.

In this sample, this clonotype turned up many times. The V and J genes are TRBV11-3 and TRBJ2-5; a weak D match, TRBD2 (6 bases). Trimming shortened V by 1 base and J by 4 bases, and 10 bases separated the two germline ends. This CDR3 spans 14 amino acids. Germline loops: CDR1 SGHNT, CDR2 YENEEA. CDR3 nucleotides: TGTGCCAGCAGCTTAGGGGGGGTTCGAGAGACCCAGTACTTC. Translation gives CASSLGGVRETQYF.